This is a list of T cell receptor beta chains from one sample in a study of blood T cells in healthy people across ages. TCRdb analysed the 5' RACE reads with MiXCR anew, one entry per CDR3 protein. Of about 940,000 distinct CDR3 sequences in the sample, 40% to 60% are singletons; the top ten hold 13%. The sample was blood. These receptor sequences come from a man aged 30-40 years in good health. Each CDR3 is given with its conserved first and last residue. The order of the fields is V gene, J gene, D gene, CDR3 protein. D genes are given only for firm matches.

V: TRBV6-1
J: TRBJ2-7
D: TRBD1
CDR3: CASRGQGSHSSEQYF

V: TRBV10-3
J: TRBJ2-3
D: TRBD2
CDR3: CAIRGLGYQPDTQYF

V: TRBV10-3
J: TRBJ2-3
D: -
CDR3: CAISVQGGDTDTQYF

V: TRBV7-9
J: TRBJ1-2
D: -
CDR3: CASSLGDTINYGYTF

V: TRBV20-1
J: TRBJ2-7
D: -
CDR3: CSAIPNRVSIYEQYF

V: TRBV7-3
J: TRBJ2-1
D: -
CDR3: CASSLPRGSYNEQFF

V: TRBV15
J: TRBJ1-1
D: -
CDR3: CATSRAWAEAFF

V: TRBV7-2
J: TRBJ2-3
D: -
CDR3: CASSPRSGRADTQYF

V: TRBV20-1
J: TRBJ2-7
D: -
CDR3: CSARDISSYEQYF

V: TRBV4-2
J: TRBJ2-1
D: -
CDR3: CASSYEGRGHEQFF

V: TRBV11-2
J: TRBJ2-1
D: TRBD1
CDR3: CASRHRTGGAYNEQFF

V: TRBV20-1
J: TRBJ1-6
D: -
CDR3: CSQTGSSYNSPLHF

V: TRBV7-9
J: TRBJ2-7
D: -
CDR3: CASSLDAGSPYEQYF

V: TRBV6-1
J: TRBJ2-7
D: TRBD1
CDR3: CASSELGTGVYEQYF

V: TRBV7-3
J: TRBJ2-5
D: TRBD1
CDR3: CASSYGTGGQETQYF

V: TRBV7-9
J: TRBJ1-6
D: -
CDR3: CASGSGEYSPLHF

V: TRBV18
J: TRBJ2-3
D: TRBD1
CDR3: CASSLGQGETDTQYF

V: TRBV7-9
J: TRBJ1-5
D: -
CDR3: CASSSRSGKNQPQHF

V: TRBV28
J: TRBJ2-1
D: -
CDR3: CASRDSLSSYNEQFF

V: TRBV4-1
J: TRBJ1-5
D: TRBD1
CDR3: CASSQDRQGMQPQHF

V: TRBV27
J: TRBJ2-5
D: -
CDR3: CASSLFDGSGTQYF

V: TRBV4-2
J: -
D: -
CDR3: CASSQGSGSGAETQYF

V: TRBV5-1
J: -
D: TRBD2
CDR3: CASSTTSGEHEQYF

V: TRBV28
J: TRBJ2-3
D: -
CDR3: CASSSPDLTDTQYF

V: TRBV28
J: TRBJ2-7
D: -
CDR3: CASSGGTDGAYEQYF

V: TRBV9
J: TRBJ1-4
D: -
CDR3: CASSVGAPPTNEKLFF

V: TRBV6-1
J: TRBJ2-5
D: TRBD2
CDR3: CASGGVAGSDEQYF

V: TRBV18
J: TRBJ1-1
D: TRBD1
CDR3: CASSLDTGGTEAFF

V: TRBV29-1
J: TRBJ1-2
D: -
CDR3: CSVGTGARYGYTF

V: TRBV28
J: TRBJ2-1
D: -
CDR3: CASSLVTGSGYNEQFF

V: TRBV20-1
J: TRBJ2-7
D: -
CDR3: CSAPGPTSYEQYF

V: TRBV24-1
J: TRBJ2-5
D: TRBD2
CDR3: CATSDPGLAIQETQSF

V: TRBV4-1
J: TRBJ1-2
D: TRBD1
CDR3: CASSQDRTGVDYGYTF

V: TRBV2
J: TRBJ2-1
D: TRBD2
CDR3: CASTLAGGPHEQFF

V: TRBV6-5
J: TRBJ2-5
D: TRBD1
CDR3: CASSGQGLGETQYF

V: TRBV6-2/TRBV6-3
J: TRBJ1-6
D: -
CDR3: CASSYRAGENSPLHF

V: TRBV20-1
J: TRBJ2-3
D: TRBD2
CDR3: CSALALIGAGGRVDTQYF

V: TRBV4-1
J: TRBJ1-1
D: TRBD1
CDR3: CASSQDRGPTGAFF

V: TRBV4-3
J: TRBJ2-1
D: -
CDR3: CASSQDWSADTYNEQFF

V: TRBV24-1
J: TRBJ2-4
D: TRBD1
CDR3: CATSESGQGDIQYF

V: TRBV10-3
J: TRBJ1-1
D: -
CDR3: CAILLPGRPRVGTEAFF

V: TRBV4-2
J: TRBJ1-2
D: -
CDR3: CASSQADRNGYTF

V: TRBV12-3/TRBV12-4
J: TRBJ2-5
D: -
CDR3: CASSPQAVPWDQYF

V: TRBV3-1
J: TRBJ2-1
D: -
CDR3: CASSQDMSGNNEQFF

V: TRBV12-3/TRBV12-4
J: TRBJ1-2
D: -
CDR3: CATAVWGGNYGYTF

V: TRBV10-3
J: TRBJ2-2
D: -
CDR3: CAIGGTSNTGELFF

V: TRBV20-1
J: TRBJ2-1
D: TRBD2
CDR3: CSAGAWTSGGTYNEQFF

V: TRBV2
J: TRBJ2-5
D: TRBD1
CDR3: CASTRQGAVKTQYF

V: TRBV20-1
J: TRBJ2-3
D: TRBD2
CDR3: CSANSGTSGVTDTQYF

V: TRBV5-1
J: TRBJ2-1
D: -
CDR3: CASSPGPIGDEQFF

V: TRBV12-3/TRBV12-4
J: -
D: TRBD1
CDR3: CASSRQGAETQYF

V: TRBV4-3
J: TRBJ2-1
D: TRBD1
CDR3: CASSQDRDYNEQFF

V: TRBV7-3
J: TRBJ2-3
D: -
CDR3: CASSLTGGGTDTQYF

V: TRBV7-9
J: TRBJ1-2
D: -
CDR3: CASSLSVGDYGFTF

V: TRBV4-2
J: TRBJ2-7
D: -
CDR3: CASSSYGGRSTYEQYF

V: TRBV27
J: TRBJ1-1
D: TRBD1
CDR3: CASSPPGTGAGAFF

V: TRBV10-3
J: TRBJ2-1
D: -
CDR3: CASSENTYNEQFF

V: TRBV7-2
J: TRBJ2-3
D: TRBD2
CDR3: CASSLGRSGGALGTDSQYF

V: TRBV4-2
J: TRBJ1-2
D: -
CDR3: CASSQGSSSWGYTF

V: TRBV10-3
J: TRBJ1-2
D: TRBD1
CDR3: CAISEARTGDYGHTF